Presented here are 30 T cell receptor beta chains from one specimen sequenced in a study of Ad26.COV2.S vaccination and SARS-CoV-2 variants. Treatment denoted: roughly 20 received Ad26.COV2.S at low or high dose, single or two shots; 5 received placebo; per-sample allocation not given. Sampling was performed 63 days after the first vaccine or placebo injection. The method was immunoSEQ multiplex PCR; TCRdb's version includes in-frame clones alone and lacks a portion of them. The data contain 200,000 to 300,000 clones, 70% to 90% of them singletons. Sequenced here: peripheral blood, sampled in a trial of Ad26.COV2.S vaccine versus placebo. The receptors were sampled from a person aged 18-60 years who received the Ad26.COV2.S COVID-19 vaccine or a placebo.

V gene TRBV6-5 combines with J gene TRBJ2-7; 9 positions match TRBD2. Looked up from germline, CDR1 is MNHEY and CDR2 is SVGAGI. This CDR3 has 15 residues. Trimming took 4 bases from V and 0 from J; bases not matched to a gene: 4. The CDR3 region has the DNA TGTGCCAGCAGTTCTCTAGCGGGAAGCTCCTACGAGCAGTACTTC. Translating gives CASSSLAGSSYEQYF.

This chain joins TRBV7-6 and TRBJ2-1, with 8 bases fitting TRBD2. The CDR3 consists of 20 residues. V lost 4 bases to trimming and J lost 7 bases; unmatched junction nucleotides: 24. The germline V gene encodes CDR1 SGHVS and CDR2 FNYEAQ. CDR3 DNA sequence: TGTGCCAGCAGCTCCCGCACTCCACAACTAGCGGCCAATCGCCGTAATGAGCAGTTCTTC. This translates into CASSSRTPQLAANRRNEQFF.

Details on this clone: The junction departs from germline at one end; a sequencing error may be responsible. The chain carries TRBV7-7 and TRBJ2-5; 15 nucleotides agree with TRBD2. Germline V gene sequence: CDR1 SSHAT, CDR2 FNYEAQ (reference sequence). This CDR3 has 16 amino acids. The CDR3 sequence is CASSQGLAGGQETQYF. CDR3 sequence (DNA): TGTGCTAGCAGCCAGGGACTAGCGGGGGGACAAGAGACCCAGTACTTC.

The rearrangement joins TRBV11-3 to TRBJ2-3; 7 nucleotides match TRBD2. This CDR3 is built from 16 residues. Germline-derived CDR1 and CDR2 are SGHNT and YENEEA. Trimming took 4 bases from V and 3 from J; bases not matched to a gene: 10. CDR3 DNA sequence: TGTGCCAGCAGCTCGGGTCGGTTCGGGGGGACAGATACGCAGTATTTT. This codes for CASSSGRFGGTDTQYF.

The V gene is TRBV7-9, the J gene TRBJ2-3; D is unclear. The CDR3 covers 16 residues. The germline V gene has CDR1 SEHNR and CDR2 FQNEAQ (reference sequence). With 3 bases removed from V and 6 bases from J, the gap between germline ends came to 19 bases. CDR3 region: CASSFGSSSLIDTQYF. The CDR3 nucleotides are TGTGCCAGCAGCTTTGGATCATCGAGTCTCATTGATACGCAGTATTTT.

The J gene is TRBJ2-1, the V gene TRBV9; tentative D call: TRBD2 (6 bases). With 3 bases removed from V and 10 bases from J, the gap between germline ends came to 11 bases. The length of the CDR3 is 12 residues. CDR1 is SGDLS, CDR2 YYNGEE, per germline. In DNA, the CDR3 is TGTGCCAGCAGCGGGATGGGGAGGGAGCAGTTCTTC. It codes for CASSGMGREQFF.

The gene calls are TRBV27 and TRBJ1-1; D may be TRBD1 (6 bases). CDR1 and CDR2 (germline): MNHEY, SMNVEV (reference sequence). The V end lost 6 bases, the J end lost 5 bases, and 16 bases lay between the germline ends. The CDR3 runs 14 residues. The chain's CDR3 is CASSQWGGGTEAFF. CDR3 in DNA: TGTGCCAGCAGCCAATGGGGAGGGGGGACTGAAGCTTTCTTT.

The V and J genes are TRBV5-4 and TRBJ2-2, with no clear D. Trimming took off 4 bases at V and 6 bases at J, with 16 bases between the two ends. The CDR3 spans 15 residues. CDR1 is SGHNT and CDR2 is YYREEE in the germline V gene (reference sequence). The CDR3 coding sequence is TGTGCCAGCAGCCCCCGCCAAGGATTTTCCGGGGAGCTGTTTTTT. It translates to CASSPRQGFSGELFF.

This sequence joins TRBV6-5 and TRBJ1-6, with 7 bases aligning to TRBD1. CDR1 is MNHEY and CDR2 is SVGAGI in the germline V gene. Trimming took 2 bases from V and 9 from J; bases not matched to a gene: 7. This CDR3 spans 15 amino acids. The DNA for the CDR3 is TGTGCCAGCAGTTACAGACAGGGCTTGGCTTCACCCCTCCACTTT. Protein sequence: CASSYRQGLASPLHF.

The CDR3 DNA sequence: TGTGCCAGCAGCCAACCCGACAGGGTGGGAGGGGCTTTCTTT. Protein: CASSQPDRVGGAFF. This rearrangement joins TRBV4-2 to TRBJ1-1; 7 bases match TRBD1. Looked up from germline, CDR1 is LGHNA and CDR2 is YNFKEQ. The V gene end was trimmed by 2 bases and the J gene end by 11 bases; junction bases not matched to a gene: 11. The CDR3 runs 14 residues.

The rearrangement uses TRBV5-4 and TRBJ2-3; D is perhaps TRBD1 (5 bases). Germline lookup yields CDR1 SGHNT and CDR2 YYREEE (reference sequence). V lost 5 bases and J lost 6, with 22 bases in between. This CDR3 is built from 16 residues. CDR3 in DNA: TGTGCCAGCAGAACGGCCGGACGTGGGGCGTTTGATACGCAGTATTTT. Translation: CASRTAGRGAFDTQYF.

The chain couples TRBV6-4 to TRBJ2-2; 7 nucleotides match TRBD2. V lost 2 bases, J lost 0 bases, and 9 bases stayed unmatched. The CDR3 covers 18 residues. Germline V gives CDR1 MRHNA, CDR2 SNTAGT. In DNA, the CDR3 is TGTGCCAGCAGTGACCCCGGCGGGAGCGGCGCGAACACCGGGGAGCTGTTTTTT. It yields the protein CASSDPGGSGANTGELFF.

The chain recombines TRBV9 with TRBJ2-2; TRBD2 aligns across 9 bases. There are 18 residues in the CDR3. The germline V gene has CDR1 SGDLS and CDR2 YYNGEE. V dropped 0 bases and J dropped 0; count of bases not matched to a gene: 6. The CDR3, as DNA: TGTGCCAGCAGCGTAGAAGCGGGGGGCCGCTCGAACACCGGGGAGCTGTTTTTT. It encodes CASSVEAGGRSNTGELFF.

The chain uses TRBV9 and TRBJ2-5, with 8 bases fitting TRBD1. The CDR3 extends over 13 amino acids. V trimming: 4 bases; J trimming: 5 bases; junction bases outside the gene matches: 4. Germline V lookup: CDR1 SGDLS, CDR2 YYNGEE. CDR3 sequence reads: CASSFRTGETQYF. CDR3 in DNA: TGTGCCAGCAGCTTCAGGACAGGGGAGACCCAGTACTTC.

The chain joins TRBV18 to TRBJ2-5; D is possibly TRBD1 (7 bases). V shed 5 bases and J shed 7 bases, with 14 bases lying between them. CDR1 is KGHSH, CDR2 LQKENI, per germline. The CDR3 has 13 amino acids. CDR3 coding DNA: TGTGCCAGCTCAGCGGGACAGACAGGGACCCAGTACTTC. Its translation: CASSAGQTGTQYF.

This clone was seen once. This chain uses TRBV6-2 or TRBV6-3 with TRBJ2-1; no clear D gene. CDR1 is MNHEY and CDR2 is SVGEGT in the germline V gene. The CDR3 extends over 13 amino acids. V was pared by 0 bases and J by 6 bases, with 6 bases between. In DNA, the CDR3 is TGTGCCAGCAGTTACTCGAGTACCAATGAGCAGTTCTTC. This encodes CASSYSSTNEQFF.

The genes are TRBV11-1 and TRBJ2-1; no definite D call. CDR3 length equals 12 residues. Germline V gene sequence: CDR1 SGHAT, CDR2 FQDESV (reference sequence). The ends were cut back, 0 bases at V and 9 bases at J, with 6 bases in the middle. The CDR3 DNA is TGTGCCAGCAGCTTAGCGACGGGTGAGCAGTTCTTC. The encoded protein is CASSLATGEQFF.

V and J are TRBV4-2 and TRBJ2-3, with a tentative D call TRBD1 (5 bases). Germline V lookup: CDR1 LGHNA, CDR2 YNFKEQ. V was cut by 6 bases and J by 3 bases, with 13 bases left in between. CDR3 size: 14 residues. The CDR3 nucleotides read TGTGCCAGCAGTCCCAGGGTGGGTACAGATACGCAGTATTTT. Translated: CASSPRVGTDTQYF.

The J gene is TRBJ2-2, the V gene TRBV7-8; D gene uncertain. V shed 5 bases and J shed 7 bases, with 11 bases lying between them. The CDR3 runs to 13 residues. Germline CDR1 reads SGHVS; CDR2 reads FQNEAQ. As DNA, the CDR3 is TGTGCCAGCAGCCCATCGCGTGACGGGGAGCTGTTTTTT. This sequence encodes CASSPSRDGELFF.

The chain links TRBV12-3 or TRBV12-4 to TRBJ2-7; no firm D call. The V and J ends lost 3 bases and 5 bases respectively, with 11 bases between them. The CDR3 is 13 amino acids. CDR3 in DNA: TGTGCCAGCAGTTTTAGTCAGGCCAACGAGCAGTACTTC. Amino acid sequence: CASSFSQANEQYF.

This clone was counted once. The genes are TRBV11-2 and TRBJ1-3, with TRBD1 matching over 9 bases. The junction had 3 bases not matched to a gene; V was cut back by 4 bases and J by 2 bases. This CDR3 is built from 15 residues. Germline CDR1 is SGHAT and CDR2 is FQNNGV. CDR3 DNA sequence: TGTGCCAGCAGCTCCCGGGACAGGGCTGGAAACACCATATATTTT. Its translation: CASSSRDRAGNTIYF.

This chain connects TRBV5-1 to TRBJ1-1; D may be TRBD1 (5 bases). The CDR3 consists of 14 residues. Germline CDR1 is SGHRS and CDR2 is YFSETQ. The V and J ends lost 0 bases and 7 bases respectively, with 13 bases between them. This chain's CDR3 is CASSLAGQPGEAFF. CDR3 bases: TGCGCCAGCAGCTTGGCGGGGCAGCCGGGTGAAGCTTTCTTT.

The CDR3 sequence: CASSLERVFDEQFF. In DNA, the CDR3 is TGTGCCAGCAGCTTAGAGAGGGTTTTCGATGAGCAGTTCTTC. The rearrangement links TRBV7-2 to TRBJ2-1; tentatively, D is TRBD2 (5 bases). This CDR3 has 14 amino acids. V was cut by 1 base and J by 8 bases, with 12 bases left in between. Germline V gives CDR1 SGHTA, CDR2 FQGNSA. Supplemented by reference TRBV7-2 and TRBJ2-1, the full variable domain reads GAGVSQSPSNKVTEKGKDVELRCDPISGHTALYWYRQSLGQGLEFLIYFQGNSAPDKSGLPSDRFSAERTGGSVSTLTIQRTQQEDSAVYLCASSLERVFDEQFFGPGTRLTVL.

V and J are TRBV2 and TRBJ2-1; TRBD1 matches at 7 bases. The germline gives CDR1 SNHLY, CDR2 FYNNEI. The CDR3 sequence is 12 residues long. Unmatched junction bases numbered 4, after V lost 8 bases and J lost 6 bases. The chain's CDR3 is CASLQGVNEQFF. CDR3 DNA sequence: TGTGCCAGCCTTCAGGGGGTCAATGAGCAGTTCTTC.

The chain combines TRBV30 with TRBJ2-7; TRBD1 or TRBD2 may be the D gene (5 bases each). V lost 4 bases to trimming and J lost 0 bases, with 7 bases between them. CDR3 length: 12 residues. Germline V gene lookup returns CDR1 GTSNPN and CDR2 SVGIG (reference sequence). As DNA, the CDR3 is TGTGCCTGGACGGGGACCTCCTACGAGCAGTACTTC. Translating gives CAWTGTSYEQYF.

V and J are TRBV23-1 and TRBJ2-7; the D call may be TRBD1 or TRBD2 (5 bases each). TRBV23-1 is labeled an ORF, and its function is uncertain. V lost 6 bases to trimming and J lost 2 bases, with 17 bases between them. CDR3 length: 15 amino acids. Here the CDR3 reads CASSREGPETYEQYF. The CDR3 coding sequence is TGCGCCAGCAGCCGAGAGGGGCCCGAAACCTACGAGCAGTACTTC.

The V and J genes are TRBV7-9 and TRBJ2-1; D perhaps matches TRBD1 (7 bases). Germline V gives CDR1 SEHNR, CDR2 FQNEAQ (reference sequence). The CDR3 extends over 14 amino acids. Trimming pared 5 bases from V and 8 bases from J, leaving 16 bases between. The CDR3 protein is CASSARQGLDEQFF. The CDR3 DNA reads TGTGCCAGCAGCGCTAGACAGGGACTGGATGAGCAGTTCTTC. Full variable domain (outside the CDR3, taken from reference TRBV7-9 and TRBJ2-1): DTGVSQNPRHKITKRGQNVTFRCDPISEHNRLYWYRQTLGQGPEFLTYFQNEAQLEKSRLLSDRFSAERPKGSFSTLEIQRTEQGDSAMYLCASSARQGLDEQFFGPGTRLTVL.

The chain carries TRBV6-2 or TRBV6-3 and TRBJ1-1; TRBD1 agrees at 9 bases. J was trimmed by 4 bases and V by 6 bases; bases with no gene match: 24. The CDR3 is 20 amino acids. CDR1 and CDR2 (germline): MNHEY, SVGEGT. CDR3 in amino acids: CASSHSRDRDLTSSSTEAFF. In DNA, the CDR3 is TGTGCCAGCAGCCATTCCCGGGACAGGGACCTTACCTCCTCAAGCACTGAAGCTTTCTTT.

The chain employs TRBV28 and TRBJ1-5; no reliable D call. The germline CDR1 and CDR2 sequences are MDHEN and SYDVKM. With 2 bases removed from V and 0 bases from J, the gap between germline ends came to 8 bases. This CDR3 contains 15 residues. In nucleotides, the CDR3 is TGTGCCAGCAGTTTAGGTGTCGGTAGCAATCAGCCCCAGCATTTT. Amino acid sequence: CASSLGVGSNQPQHF.

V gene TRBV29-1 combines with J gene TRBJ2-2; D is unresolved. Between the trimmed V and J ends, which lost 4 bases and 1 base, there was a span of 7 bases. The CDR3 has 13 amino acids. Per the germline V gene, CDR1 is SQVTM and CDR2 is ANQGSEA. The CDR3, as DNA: TGCAGCGTTGTTGCGGAGAACACCGGGGAGCTGTTTTTT. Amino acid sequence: CSVVAENTGELFF.